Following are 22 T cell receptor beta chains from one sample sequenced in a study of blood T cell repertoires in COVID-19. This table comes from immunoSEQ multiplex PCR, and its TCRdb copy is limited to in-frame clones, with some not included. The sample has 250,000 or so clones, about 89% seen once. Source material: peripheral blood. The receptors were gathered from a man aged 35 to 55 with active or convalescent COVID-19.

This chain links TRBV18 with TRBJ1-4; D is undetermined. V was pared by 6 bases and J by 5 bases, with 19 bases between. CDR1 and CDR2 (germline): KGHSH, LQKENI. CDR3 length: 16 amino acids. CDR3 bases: TGTGCCAGCTCCCAAAATACCGGGCGCGGGAATGAAAAACTGTTTTTT. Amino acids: CASSQNTGRGNEKLFF.

CDR3 sequence (DNA): TGTGCCAGTAGCGGACAGGGCGGGGAAAAACTGTTTTTT. This encodes CASSGQGGEKLFF. J is TRBJ1-4 and V is TRBV19, with 8 nucleotides matching TRBD1. This CDR3 is built from 13 residues. Germline lookup yields CDR1 LNHDA and CDR2 SQIVND (reference sequence). The V segment lost 6 bases and the J segment 8 bases; nucleotides outside the gene matches: 5.

CDR3 bases: TGCGCCAGCAGCCAGGAGACAGTTATGAACACTGAAGCTTTCTTT. This codes for CASSQETVMNTEAFF. V usage is TRBV5-1 and J usage is TRBJ1-1; the D gene is possibly TRBD1 (5 bases). Germline CDR1 and CDR2: SGHRS and YFSETQ. The CDR3 has 15 residues. With 4 bases removed from V and 0 bases from J, the gap between germline ends came to 13 bases.

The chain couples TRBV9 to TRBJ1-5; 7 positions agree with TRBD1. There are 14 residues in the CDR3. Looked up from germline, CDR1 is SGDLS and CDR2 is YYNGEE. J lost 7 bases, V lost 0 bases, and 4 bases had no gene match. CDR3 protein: CASSVGSTGQPQHF. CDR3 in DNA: TGTGCCAGCAGCGTAGGCTCGACAGGGCAGCCCCAGCATTTT.

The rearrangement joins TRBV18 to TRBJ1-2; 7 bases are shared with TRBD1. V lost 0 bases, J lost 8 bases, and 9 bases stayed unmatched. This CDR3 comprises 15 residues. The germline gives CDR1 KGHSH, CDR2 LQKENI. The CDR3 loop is CASSPPPTGIVGYTF. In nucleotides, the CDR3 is TGTGCCAGCTCACCACCTCCGACAGGGATCGTGGGCTACACCTTC. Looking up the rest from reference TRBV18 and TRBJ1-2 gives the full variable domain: NAGVMQNPRHLVRRRGQEARLRCSPMKGHSHVYWYRQLPEEGLKFMVYLQKENIIDESGMPKERFSAEFPKEGPSILRIQQVVRGDSAAYFCASSPPPTGIVGYTFGSGTRLTVV.

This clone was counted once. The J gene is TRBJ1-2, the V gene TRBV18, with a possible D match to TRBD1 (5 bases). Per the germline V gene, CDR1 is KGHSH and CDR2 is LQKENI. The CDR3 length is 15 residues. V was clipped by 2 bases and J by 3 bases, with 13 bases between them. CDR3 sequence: CASSPFQGGDYGYTF. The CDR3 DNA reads TGTGCCAGCTCACCATTCCAGGGAGGGGACTATGGCTACACCTTC.

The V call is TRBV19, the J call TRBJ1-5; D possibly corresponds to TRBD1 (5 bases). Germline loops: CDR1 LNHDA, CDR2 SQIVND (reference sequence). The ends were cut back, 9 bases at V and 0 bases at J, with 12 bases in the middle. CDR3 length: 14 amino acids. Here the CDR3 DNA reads TGTGCCAGCGCTACAGGATATAGCAATCAGCCCCAGCATTTT. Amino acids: CASATGYSNQPQHF.

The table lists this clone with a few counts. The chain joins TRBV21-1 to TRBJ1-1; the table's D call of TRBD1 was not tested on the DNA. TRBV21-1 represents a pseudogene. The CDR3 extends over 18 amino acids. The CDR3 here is CASSKVGESGVGNTEAFF. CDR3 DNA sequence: TGTGCCAGCAGCAAAGTAGGGGAATCTGGGGTGGGGAACACTGAAGCTTTCTTT.

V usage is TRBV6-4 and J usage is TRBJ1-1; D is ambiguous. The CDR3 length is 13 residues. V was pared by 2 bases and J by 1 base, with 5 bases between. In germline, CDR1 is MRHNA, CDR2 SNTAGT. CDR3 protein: CASSDPGNTEAFF. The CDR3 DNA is TGTGCCAGCAGTGACCCGGGGAACACTGAAGCTTTCTTT.

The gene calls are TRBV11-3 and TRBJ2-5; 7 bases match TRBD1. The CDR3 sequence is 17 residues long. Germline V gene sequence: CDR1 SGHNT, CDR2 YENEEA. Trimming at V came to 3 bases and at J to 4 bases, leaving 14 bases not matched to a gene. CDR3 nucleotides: TGTGCCAGCAGCTTCATCAGGGGATCACAGGGGCGAGAGACCCAGTACTTC. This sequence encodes CASSFIRGSQGRETQYF.

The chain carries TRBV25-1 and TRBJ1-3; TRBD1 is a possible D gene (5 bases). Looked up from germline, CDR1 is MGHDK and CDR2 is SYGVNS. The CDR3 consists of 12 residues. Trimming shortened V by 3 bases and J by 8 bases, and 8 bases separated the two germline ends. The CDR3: CASSDGHYTIYF. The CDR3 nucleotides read TGTGCCAGCAGTGATGGACATTACACCATATATTTT.

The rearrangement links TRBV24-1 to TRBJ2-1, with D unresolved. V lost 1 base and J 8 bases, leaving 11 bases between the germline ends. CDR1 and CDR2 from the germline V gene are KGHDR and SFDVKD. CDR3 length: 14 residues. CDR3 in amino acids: CATSDFSQLDEQFF. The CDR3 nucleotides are TGTGCCACCAGTGATTTTTCGCAACTCGATGAGCAGTTCTTC.

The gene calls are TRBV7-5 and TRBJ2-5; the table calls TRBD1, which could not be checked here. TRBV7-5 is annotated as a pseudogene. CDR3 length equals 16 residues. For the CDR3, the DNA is TGTGTCAGAAGCGGCTCAGGAGGGGGCGCCGAGGAGACCCAGTACTTC. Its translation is CVRSGSGGGAEETQYF.

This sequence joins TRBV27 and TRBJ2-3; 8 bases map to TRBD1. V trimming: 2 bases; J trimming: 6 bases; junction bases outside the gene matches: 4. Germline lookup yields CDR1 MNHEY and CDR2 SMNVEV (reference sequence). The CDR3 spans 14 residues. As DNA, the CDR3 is TGTGCCAGCAGTTTAGGACAGGGTGGCGATACGCAGTATTTT. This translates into CASSLGQGGDTQYF.

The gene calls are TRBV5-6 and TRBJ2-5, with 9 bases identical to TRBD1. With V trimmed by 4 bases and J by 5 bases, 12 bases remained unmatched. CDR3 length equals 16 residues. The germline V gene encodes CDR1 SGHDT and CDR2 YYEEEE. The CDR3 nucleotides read TGTGCCAGCAGCCCGGCTTGGGACAGGGAGGGGGAGACCCAGTACTTC. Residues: CASSPAWDREGETQYF. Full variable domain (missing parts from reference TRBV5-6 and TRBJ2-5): DAGVTQSPTHLIKTRGQQVTLRCSPKSGHDTVSWYQQALGQGPQFIFQYYEEEERQRGNFPDRFSGHQFPNYSSELNVNALLLGDSALYLCASSPAWDREGETQYFGPGTRLLVL.

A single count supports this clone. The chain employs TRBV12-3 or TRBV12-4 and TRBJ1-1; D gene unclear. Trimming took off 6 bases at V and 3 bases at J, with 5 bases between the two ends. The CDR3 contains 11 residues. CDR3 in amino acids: CASSRDTEAFF. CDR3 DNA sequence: TGTGCCAGCAGCCGAGACACTGAAGCTTTCTTT.

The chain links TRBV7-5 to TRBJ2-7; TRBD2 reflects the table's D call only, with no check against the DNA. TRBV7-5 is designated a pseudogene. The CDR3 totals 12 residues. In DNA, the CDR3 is TGTGTCAGAAGCTTAGATTCGCGGCCGCCGTACTTC. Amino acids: CVRSLDSRPPYF.

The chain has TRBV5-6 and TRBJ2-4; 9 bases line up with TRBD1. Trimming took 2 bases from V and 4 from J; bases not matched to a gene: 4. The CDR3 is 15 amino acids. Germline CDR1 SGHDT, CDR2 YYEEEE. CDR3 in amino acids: CASSFVTGGKNIQYF. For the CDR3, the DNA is TGTGCCAGCAGCTTCGTGACAGGGGGAAAAAACATTCAGTACTTC.

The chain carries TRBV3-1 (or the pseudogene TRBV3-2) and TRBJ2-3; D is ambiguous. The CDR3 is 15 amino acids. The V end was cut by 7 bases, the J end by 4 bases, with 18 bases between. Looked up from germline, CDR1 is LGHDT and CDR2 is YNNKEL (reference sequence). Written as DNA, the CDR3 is TGTGCCAGCACCCTAGAAGGATCGGGTGCAGATACGCAGTATTTT. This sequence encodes CASTLEGSGADTQYF.

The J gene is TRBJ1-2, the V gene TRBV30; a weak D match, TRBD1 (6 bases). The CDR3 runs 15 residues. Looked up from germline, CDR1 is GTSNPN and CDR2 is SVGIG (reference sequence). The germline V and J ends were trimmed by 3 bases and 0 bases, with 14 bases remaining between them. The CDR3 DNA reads TGTGCCTGGAGGGACACAGGGCTAGCTAACTATGGCTACACCTTC. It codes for CAWRDTGLANYGYTF.

This CDR3 is CATSEGGMVGYGYTF. CDR3 nucleotides: TGTGCCACCAGCGAGGGCGGGATGGTTGGCTATGGCTACACCTTC. The rearrangement joins TRBV15 to TRBJ1-2; D is uncertain. Germline V gene data show CDR1 as LNHNV and CDR2 as YYDKDF (reference sequence). The length of the CDR3 is 15 residues. Trimming removed 5 bases at V and 4 bases at J, with 17 bases between.

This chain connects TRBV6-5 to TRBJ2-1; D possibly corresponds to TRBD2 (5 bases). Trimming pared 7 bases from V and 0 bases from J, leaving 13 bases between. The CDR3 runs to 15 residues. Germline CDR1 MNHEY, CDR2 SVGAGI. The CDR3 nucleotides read TGTGCCAGCATCGTAGCGCCAAGCTCCTACAATGAGCAGTTCTTC. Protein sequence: CASIVAPSSYNEQFF.